This is a list of T cell receptor beta chains from one sample in a study of blood T cell repertoires in COVID-19. Libraries were prepared by immunoSEQ multiplex PCR; TCRdb keeps only in-frame clonotypes and omits some of them. The table records about 270,000 clones, around 90% of them present only once. Sequencing was carried out using PBMCs or T cells enriched from blood (not recorded which). Receptors originate from a woman aged 25 to 45 with acute COVID-19. The conserved cysteine and the conserved F or W are not part of the CDR3 here.

CDR3aa,j_gene,v_gene
ASSGGTSAGTGELF,TRBJ2-2,TRBV9
ASSVQGYTIY,TRBJ1-3,TRBV12-3/TRBV12-4
ASSPRDRGRDYGYT,TRBJ1-2,TRBV7-9
ASSPRQGRTEAF,TRBJ1-1,TRBV14
ASSLVGAGEQF,TRBJ2-1,TRBV11-3
ASSRGTESYNEQF,TRBJ2-1,TRBV5-4
ASRRRAGPYEQY,TRBJ2-7,TRBV28
ASSLGQGDTEAF,TRBJ1-1,TRBV7-9
ASSLDWHEQY,TRBJ2-7,TRBV28
ASSLRGLDEKLF,TRBJ1-4,TRBV5-1
ASSLVLGSSYEQY,TRBJ2-7,TRBV7-2
ASSPPGQVIGAF,TRBJ1-1,TRBV27